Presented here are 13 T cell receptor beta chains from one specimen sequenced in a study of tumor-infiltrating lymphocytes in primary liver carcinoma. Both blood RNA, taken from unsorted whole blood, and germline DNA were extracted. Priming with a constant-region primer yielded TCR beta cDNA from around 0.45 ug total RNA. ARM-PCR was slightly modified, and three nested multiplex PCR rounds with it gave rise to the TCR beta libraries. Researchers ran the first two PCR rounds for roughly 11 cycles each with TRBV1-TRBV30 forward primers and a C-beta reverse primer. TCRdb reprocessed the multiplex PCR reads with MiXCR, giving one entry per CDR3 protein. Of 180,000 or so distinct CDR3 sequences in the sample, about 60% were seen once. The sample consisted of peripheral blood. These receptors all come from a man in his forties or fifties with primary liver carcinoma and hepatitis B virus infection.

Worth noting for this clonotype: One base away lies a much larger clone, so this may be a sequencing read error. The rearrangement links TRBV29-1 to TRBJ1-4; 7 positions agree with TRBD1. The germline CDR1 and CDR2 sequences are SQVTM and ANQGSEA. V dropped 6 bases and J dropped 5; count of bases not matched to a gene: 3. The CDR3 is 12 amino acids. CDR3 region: CSVGTDNEKLFF. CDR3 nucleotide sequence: TGCAGCGTCGGGACAGACAATGAAAAACTGTTTTTT. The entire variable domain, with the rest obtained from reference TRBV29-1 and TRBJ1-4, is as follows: SAVISQKPSRDICQRGTSLTIQCQVDSQVTMMFWYRQQPGQSLTLIATANQGSEATYESGFVIDKFPISRPNLTFSTLTVSNMSPEDSSIYLCSVGTDNEKLFFGSGTQLSVL.

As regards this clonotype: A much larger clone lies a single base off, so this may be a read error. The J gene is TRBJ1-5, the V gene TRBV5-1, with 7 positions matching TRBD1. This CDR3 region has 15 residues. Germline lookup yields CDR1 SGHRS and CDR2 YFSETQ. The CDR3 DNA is TGCACCAGCAGCTTGGAAGGGACAGTTAATCAGCCCCAGCATTTT. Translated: CTSSLEGTVNQPQHF.

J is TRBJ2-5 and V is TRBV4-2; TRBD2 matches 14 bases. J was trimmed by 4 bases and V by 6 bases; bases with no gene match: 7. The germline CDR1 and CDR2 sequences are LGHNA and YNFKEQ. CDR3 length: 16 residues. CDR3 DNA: TGTGCCAGCAGAGAGGGGACTAGCGGGGGAGGAGAGACCCAGTACTTC. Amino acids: CASREGTSGGGETQYF.

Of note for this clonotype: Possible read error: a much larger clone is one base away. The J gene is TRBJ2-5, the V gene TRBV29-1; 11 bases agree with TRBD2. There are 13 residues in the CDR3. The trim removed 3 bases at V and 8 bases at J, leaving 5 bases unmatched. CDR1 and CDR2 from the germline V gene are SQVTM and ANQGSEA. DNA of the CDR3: TGCAGCGTTGAGACTAGCGGGACCGATACCCAGTACTTC. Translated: CSVETSGTDTQYF.

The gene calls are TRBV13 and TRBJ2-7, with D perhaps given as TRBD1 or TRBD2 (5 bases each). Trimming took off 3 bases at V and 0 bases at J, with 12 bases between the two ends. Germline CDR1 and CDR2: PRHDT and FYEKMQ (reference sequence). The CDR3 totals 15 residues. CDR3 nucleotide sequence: TGTGCCAGCAGCTTTACCGGGACGGGCTCCTACGAGCAGTACTTC. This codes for CASSFTGTGSYEQYF. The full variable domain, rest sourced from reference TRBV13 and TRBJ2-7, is AAGVIQSPRHLIKEKRETATLKCYPIPRHDTVYWYQQGPGQDPQFLISFYEKMQSDKGSIPDRFSAQQFSDYHSELNMSSLELGDSALYFCASSFTGTGSYEQYFGPGTRLTVT.

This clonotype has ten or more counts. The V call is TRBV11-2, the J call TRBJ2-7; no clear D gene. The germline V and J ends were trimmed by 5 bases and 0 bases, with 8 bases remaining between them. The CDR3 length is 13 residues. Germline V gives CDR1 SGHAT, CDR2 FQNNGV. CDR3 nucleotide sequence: TGTGCCAGCAGCCTCGGTTTCTCCTACGAGCAGTACTTC. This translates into CASSLGFSYEQYF.

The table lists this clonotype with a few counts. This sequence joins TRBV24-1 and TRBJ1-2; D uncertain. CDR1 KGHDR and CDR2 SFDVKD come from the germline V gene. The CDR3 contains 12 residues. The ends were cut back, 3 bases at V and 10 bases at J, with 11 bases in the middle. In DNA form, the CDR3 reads TGTGCCACCAGTGATACCCACGCGGTCTACACCTTC. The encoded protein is CATSDTHAVYTF.

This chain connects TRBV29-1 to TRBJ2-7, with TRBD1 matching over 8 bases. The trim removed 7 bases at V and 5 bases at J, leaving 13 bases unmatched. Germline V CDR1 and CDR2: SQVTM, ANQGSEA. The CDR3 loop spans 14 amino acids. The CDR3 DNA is TGCAGCGCCATACCCCAGGGGGCGATCCACGAGCAGTACTTC. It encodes CSAIPQGAIHEQYF.

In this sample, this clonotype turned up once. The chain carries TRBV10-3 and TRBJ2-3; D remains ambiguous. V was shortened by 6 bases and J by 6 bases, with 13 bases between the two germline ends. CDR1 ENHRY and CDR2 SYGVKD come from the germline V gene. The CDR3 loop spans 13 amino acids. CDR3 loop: CAISGSELDTQYF. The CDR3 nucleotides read TGTGCCATCAGCGGATCAGAGCTCGATACGCAGTATTTT.

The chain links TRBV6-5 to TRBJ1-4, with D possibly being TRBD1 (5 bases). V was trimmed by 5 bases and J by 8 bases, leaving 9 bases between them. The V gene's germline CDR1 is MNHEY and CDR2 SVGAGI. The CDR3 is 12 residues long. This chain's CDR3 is CASSSREEKLFF. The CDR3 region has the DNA TGTGCCAGCAGTAGCAGGGAGGAAAAACTGTTTTTT.

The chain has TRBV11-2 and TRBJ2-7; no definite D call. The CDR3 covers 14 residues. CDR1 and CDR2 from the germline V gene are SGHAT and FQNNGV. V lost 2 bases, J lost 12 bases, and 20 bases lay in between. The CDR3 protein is CASSLTDGVYKRYF. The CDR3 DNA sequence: TGTGCCAGCAGCTTAACCGACGGAGTCTACAAACGGTACTTC. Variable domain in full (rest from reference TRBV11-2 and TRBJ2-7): EAGVAQSPRYKIIEKRQSVAFWCNPISGHATLYWYQQILGQGPKLLIQFQNNGVVDDSQLPKDRFSAERLKGVDSTLKIQPAKLEDSAVYLCASSLTDGVYKRYFGPGTRLTVT.

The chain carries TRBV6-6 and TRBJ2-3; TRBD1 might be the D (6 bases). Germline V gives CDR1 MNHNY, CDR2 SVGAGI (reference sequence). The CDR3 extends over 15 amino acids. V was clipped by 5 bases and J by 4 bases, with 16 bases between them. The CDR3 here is CASSEDSLEADTQYF. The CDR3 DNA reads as TGTGCCAGCAGTGAGGACAGTCTGGAAGCAGATACGCAGTATTTT.

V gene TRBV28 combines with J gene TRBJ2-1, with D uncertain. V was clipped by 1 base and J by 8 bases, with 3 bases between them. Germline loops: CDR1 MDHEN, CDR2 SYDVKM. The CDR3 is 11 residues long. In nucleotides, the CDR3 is TGTGCCAGCAGTTTATACGATGAGCAGTTCTTC. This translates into CASSLYDEQFF.